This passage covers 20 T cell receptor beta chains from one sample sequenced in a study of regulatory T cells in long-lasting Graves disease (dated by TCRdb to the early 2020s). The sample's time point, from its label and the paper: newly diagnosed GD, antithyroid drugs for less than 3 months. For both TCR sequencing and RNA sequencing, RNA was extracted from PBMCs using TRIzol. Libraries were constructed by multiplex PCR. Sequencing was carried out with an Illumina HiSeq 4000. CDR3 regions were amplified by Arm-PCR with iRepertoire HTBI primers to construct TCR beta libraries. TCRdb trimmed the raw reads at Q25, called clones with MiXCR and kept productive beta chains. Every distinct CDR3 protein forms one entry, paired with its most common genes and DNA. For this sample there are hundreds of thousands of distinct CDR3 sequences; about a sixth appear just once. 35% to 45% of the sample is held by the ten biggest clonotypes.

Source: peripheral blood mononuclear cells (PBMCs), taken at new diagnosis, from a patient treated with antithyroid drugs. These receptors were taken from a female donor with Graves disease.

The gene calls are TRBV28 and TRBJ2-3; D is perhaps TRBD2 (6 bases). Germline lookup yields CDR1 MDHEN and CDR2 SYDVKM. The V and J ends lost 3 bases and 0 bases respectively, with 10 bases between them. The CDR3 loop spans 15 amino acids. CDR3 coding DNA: TGTGCCAGCAGTTTTTCGCGGGACAGCACAGATACGCAGTATTTT. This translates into CASSFSRDSTDTQYF.

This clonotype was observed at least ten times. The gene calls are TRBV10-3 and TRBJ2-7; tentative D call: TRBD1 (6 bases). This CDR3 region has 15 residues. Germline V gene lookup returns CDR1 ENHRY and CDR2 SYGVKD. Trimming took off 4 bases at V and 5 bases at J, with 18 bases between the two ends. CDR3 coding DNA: TGTGCCATCAGTGGAGGAAGTCAGGGGAACGACGAGCAGTACTTC. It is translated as CAISGGSQGNDEQYF.

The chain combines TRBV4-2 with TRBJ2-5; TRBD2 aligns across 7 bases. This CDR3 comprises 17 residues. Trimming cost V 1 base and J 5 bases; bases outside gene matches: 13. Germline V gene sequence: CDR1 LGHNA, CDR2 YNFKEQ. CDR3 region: CASSQVFAGVKGETQYF. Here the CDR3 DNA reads TGTGCCAGCAGCCAAGTGTTTGCGGGAGTAAAGGGGGAGACCCAGTACTTC.

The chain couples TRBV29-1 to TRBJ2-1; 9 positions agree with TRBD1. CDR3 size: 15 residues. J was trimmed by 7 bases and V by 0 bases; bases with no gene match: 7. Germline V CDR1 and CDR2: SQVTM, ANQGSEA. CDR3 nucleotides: TGCAGCGTTGAAGATCTCGGGACAGGGAGGAATGAGCAGTTCTTC. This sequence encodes CSVEDLGTGRNEQFF.

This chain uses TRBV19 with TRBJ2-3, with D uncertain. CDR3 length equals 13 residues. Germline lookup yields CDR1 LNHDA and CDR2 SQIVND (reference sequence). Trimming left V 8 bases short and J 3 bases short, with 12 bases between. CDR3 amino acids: CASEIGSTDTQYF. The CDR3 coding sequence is TGTGCCAGTGAAATTGGGTCGACAGATACGCAGTATTTT.

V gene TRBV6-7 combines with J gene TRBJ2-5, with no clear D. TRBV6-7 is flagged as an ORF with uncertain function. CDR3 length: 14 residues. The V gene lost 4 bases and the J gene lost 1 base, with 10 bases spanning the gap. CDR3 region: CASSFRSIQETQYF. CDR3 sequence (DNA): TGTGCCAGCAGTTTTAGATCCATCCAAGAGACCCAGTACTTC.

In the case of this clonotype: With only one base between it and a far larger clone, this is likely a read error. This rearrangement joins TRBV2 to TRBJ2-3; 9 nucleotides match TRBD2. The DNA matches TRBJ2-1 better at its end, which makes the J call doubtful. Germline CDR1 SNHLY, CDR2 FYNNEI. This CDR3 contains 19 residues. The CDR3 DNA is TGTGCCAGCAGTGCCGGACTAGCGAGTCGGCGAAACTCCCACAATGAGCAGTTCTTC. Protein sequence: CASSAGLASRRNSHNEQFF.

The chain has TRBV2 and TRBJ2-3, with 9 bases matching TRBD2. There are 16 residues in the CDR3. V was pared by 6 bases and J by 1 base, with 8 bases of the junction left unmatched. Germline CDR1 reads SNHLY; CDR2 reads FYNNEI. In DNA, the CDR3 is TGTGCCAGCAGCCCAGGACTAGCGAGAGGCACAGATACGCAGTATTTT. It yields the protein CASSPGLARGTDTQYF.

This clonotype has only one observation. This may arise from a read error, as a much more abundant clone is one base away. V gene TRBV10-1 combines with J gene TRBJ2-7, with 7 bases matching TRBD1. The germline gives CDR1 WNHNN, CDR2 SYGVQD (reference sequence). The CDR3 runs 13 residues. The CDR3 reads CASSDGTARERYF. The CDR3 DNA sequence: TGCGCCAGCAGTGACGGGACAGCGAGGGAGCGGTACTTC.

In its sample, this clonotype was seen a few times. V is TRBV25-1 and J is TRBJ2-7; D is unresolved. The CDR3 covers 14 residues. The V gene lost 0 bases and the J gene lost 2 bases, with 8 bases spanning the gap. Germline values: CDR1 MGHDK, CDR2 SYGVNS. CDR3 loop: CASSEYRPTYEQYF. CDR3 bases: TGTGCCAGCAGTGAATACCGTCCAACCTACGAGCAGTACTTC.

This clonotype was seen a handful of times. Here the CDR3 reads CSAIRGNTGELFF. CDR3 DNA: TGCAGTGCTATTCGGGGAAACACCGGGGAGCTGTTTTTT. This chain connects TRBV20-1 to TRBJ2-2; D perhaps matches TRBD2 (5 bases). The CDR3 loop spans 13 amino acids. The V and J ends lost 4 bases and 2 bases respectively, with 8 bases between them. The germline V gene has CDR1 DFQATT and CDR2 SNEGSKA (reference sequence).

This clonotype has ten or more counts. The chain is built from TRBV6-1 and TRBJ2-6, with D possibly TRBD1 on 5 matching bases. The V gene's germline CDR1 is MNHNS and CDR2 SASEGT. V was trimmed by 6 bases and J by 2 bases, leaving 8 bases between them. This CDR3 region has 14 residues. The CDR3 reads CASRATAGANVLTF. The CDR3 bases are TGTGCCAGCAGGGCGACAGCTGGGGCCAACGTCCTGACTTTC.

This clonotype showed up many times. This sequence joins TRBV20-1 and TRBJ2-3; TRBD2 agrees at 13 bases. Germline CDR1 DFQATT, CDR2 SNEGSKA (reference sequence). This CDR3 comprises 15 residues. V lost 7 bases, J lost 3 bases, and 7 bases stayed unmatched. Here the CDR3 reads CSGLGTSGITDTQYF. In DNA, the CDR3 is TGCAGTGGGCTAGGGACTAGCGGGATTACAGATACGCAGTATTTT.

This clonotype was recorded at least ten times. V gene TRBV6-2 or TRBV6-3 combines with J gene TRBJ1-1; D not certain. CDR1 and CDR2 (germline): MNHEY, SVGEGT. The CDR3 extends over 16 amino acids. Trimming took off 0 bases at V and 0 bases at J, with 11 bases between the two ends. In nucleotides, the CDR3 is TGTGCCAGCAGTTACTCTCGGGCAGCAATGAACACTGAAGCTTTCTTT. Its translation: CASSYSRAAMNTEAFF.

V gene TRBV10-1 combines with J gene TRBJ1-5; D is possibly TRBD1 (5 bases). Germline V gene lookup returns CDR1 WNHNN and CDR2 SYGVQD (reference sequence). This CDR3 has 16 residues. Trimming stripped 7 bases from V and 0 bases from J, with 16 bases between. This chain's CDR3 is CASISRQMHSNQPQHF. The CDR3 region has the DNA TGCGCCAGCATTTCCCGACAGATGCATAGCAATCAGCCCCAGCATTTT.

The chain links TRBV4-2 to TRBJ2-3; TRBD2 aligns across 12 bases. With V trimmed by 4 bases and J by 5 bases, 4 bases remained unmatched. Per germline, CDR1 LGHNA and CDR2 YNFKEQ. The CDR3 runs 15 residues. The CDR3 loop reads CASSPEGLAGDTQYF. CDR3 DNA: TGTGCCAGCAGCCCTGAGGGACTAGCGGGAGATACGCAGTATTTT.

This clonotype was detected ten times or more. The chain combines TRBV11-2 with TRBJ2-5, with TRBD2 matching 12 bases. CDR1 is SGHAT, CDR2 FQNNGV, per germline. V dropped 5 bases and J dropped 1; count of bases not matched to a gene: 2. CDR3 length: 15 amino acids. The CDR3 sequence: CASSRTSGIQETQYF. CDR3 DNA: TGTGCCAGCAGCCGGACTAGCGGGATCCAAGAGACCCAGTACTTC. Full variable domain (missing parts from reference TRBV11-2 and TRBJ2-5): EAGVAQSPRYKIIEKRQSVAFWCNPISGHATLYWYQQILGQGPKLLIQFQNNGVVDDSQLPKDRFSAERLKGVDSTLKIQPAKLEDSAVYLCASSRTSGIQETQYFGPGTRLLVL.

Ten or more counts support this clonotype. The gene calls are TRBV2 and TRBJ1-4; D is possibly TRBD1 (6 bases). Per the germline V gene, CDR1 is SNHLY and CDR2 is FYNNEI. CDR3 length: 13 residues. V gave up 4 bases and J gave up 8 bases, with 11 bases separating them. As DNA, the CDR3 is TGTGCCAGCAGTGGAGGGGGTACCGAAAAACTGTTTTTT. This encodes CASSGGGTEKLFF.

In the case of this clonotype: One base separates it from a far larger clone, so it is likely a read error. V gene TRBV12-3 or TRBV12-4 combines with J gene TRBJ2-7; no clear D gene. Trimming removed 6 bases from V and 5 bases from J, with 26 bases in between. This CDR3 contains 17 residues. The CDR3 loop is CASRSPGPSSIAHEQYF. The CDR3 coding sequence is TGTGCCAGCAGATCTCCCGGGCCTTCATCGATAGCCCACGAGCAGTACTTC.

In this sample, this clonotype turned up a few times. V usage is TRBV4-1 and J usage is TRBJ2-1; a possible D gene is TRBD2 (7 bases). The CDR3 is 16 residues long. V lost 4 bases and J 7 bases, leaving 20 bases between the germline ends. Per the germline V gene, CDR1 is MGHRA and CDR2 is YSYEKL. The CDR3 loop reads CASSPRASGGTNEQFF. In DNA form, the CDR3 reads TGCGCCAGCAGCCCCCGGGCTAGCGGAGGGACAAATGAGCAGTTCTTC.